Following are 16 T cell receptor beta chains from one sample sequenced in a study of T cells after yellow fever vaccination. TCRdb reprocessed the 5' RACE reads via MiXCR and lists one record per CDR3 protein. The sample has 200,000 to 250,000 distinct CDR3 sequences, 6.5% to 8.5% seen once. The material sequenced was CD4+ T cells sorted from PBMCs, taken 15 days after the yellow fever booster vaccination. These receptors originate from a man aged 25-40 years who received the YFV17D yellow fever vaccine.

Notes on this clonotype: A read error is possible here, since a much larger clone lies one base away. The chain carries TRBV6-6 and TRBJ2-5, with a weak D call TRBD1 (6 bases). The CDR3 loop spans 13 amino acids. Looked up from germline, CDR1 is MNHNY and CDR2 is SVGAGI (reference sequence). The CDR3 region has the DNA TGTGCCAGCAGTACGGACAGTACAGTGACCCAGCACTTC. Translation: CASSTDSTVTQHF.

This clonotype was observed a few times. The chain has TRBV6-5 and TRBJ2-7; no clear D gene. This CDR3 is built from 14 residues. Germline CDR1 MNHEY, CDR2 SVGAGI. V lost 0 bases to trimming and J lost 2 bases, with 8 bases between them. CDR3 nucleotides: TGTGCCAGCAGTTACTCTTTAGGGACCTACGAGCAGTACTTC. It translates to CASSYSLGTYEQYF.

This clonotype has ten or more counts. CDR3 sequence reads: CSARSQEETQYF. DNA for the CDR3: TGCAGTGCTAGGTCCCAGGAGGAGACCCAGTACTTC. The rearrangement uses TRBV20-1 and TRBJ2-5; D gene uncertain. This CDR3 spans 12 amino acids. V gave up 3 bases and J gave up 5 bases, with 10 bases separating them. Germline CDR1 reads DFQATT; CDR2 reads SNEGSKA (reference sequence).

The rearrangement joins TRBV20-1 to TRBJ2-7, with D possibly TRBD2 on 5 matching bases. V dropped 6 bases and J dropped 0 bases, with 9 bases sitting between them. This CDR3 is 12 amino acids long. From germline, CDR1 is DFQATT and CDR2 SNEGSKA (reference sequence). The DNA of the CDR3 is TGCAGTGCCAAACTAGACTCCTACGAGCAGTACTTC. It translates to CSAKLDSYEQYF.

This clonotype has just a few counts. The V gene is TRBV7-2, the J gene TRBJ1-1; 7 bases agree with TRBD1. This CDR3 has 13 amino acids. The V gene end was trimmed by 6 bases and the J gene end by 6 bases; junction bases not matched to a gene: 7. Germline assignment: CDR1 SGHTA and CDR2 FQGNSA. In DNA form, the CDR3 reads TGTGCCAGCAGAGGACAGGAAATAGCTGAAGCTTTCTTT. This codes for CASRGQEIAEAFF.

The chain couples TRBV5-4 to TRBJ1-1; no clear D gene. CDR1 and CDR2 (germline): SGHNT, YYREEE (reference sequence). CDR3 size: 14 residues. V lost 4 bases, J lost 2 bases, and 12 bases lay in between. The DNA of the CDR3 is TGTGCCAGCAGCGAGGAGGGTGGAAACACTGAAGCTTTCTTT. Translated, it gives CASSEEGGNTEAFF. Filled out from reference TRBV5-4 and TRBJ1-1, the complete variable domain reads ETGVTQSPTHLIKTRGQQVTLRCSSQSGHNTVSWYQQALGQGPQFIFQYYREEENGRGNFPPRFSGLQFPNYSSELNVNALELDDSALYLCASSEEGGNTEAFFGQGTRLTVV.

This clonotype appeared a few times. The chain carries TRBV10-3 and TRBJ2-7, with 8 nucleotides matching TRBD2. V was clipped by 2 bases and J by 2 bases; unmatched bases: 5. There are 15 residues in the CDR3. Germline CDR1 reads ENHRY; CDR2 reads SYGVKD. The CDR3 DNA reads TGTGCCATCAGTGAGATGGCTAGCGGGCCCTACGAGCAGTACTTC. Encoded protein: CAISEMASGPYEQYF.

As for this clonotype: The junction departs from germline at one end; a sequencing error may be responsible. V gene TRBV6-5 combines with J gene TRBJ2-7; D gene uncertain. Germline V gives CDR1 MNHEY, CDR2 SVGAGI. The CDR3 contains 15 residues. The CDR3 region is CVSSYSSTLGGEQYF. CDR3 in DNA: TGTGTCAGCAGTTACTCGAGTACCCTTGGCGGCGAGCAGTACTTC.

This clonotype has a handful of counts. The gene calls are TRBV12-5 and TRBJ2-1; the match to TRBD1 covers 11 bases. Germline V gives CDR1 LGHNT, CDR2 FRNRAP. The CDR3 length is 16 residues. With 0 bases clipped from V and 9 bases from J, the junction kept 7 bases outside the gene matches. CDR3 loop: CASGLVLGQGASEQFF. The DNA for the CDR3 is TGTGCTAGTGGTTTGGTACTCGGACAGGGGGCTAGTGAGCAGTTCTTC.

The sample holds a few counts of this clonotype. The chain employs TRBV30 and TRBJ2-1, with TRBD2 as a possible D gene (6 bases). CDR1 is GTSNPN and CDR2 is SVGIG in the germline V gene (reference sequence). V lost 1 base to trimming and J lost 6 bases, with 19 bases between them. CDR3 length equals 16 residues. This CDR3 reads CAWSAGGGTSANEQFF. Written as DNA, the CDR3 is TGTGCCTGGAGTGCTGGTGGCGGGACTTCGGCCAATGAGCAGTTCTTC.

The chain has TRBV28 and TRBJ2-4; D might be TRBD2 (5 bases). CDR1 and CDR2 (germline): MDHEN, SYDVKM. The CDR3 extends over 11 amino acids. Trimming shortened V by 5 bases and J by 11 bases, and 10 bases separated the two germline ends. The DNA for the CDR3 is TGTGCCAGCAGTAACGGACTTGTTCAGTACTTC. As protein: CASSNGLVQYF. Looking up the rest from reference TRBV28 and TRBJ2-4 gives the full variable domain: DVKVTQSSRYLVKRTGEKVFLECVQDMDHENMFWYRQDPGLGLRLIYFSYDVKMKEKGDIPEGYSVSREKKERFSLILESASTNQTSMYLCASSNGLVQYFGAGTRLSVL.

This clonotype has more than one count but fewer than ten. The rearrangement joins TRBV6-5 to TRBJ2-1; tentatively, D is TRBD2 (6 bases). In germline, CDR1 is MNHEY, CDR2 SVGAGI. The CDR3 is 17 residues long. Trimming removed 5 bases at V and 4 bases at J, with 21 bases between. This CDR3 is CASSRVGGNSIYNEQFF. The CDR3 DNA is TGTGCCAGCAGTCGAGTCGGCGGGAATAGTATTTACAATGAGCAGTTCTTC.

This clonotype was counted between two and nine times. In DNA, the CDR3 is TGCAGTGCTAGATCCAGGACTAGCGGGAGTTCCTACGAGCAGTACTTC. Protein: CSARSRTSGSSYEQYF. The rearrangement joins TRBV20-1 to TRBJ2-7; 13 bases line up with TRBD2. Germline values: CDR1 DFQATT, CDR2 SNEGSKA (reference sequence). Trimming took 2 bases from V and 1 from J; bases not matched to a gene: 5. This CDR3 contains 16 residues.

This clonotype was recorded a few times. The chain recombines TRBV7-2 with TRBJ2-3; unclear D gene. CDR1 SGHTA and CDR2 FQGNSA come from the germline V gene. This CDR3 region has 13 residues. V lost 3 bases to trimming and J lost 3 bases, with 7 bases between them. The DNA for the CDR3 is TGTGCCAGCAGCTTTCCAGGTACAGATACGCAGTATTTT. Translated: CASSFPGTDTQYF. The variable domain in full, completed from reference TRBV7-2 and TRBJ2-3, reads GAGVSQSPSNKVTEKGKDVELRCDPISGHTALYWYRQSLGQGLEFLIYFQGNSAPDKSGLPSDRFSAERTGGSVSTLTIQRTQQEDSAVYLCASSFPGTDTQYFGPGTRLTVL.

This clonotype was seen at least ten times. The gene calls are TRBV20-1 and TRBJ2-4; the match to TRBD2 covers 7 bases. CDR1 DFQATT and CDR2 SNEGSKA come from the germline V gene (reference sequence). The CDR3 runs 14 residues. With 6 bases clipped from V and 6 bases from J, the junction kept 11 bases outside the gene matches. The CDR3 sequence: CSATASREGNIQYF. Written as DNA, the CDR3 is TGCAGTGCAACGGCGTCCAGGGAGGGAAACATTCAGTACTTC.

The chain joins TRBV4-3 to TRBJ2-1; possibly TRBD1 or TRBD2 for D (5 bases each). The CDR3 extends over 16 amino acids. Trimming took off 3 bases at V and 0 bases at J, with 12 bases between the two ends. Germline V gene lookup returns CDR1 LGHNA and CDR2 YSLEER. The CDR3 loop is CASSQRWGSSYNEQFF. Written as DNA, the CDR3 is TGCGCCAGCAGCCAGCGGTGGGGGAGCTCCTACAATGAGCAGTTCTTC.